Each of the 14 T cell receptor beta chains below was sequenced from the same sample in a study of T cells in Graves' hyperthyroidism and ophthalmopathy. It was RNA transcripts that yielded the amplified TCR beta CDR3 regions. The primer set for the first-round RT-PCR of the TCR CDR3 was HTBI. Using its own MiXCR run on the multiplex PCR reads, TCRdb lists one record per CDR3 protein. The data hold hundreds of thousands of distinct CDR3 sequences, with roughly 15% observed a single time. Specimen: blood. These receptors all come from a woman in her thirties or forties with Graves' ophthalmopathy.

This clonotype was picked up many times. The rearrangement joins TRBV30 to TRBJ2-7; no clear D. The CDR3 has 14 residues. The germline V gene encodes CDR1 GTSNPN and CDR2 SVGIG (reference sequence). V lost 2 bases and J 0 bases, leaving 11 bases between the germline ends. The DNA for the CDR3 is TGTGCCTGGAGTCAATACAGATACTCCTACGAGCAGTACTTC. It encodes CAWSQYRYSYEQYF.

This clonotype has a single count. The CDR3 here is CASSKDRGSYNSPLHF. The CDR3 region has the DNA TGTGCCAGCAGCAAGGACAGGGGATCCTATAATTCACCCCTCCACTTT. The genes are TRBV6-1 and TRBJ1-6; TRBD1 aligns across 9 bases. This CDR3 has 16 residues. After removal of 6 bases from V and 1 base from J, the junction contained 4 bases not matched to a gene. Germline-derived CDR1 and CDR2 are MNHNS and SASEGT.

To note about this clonotype: Possible read error: a much larger clone is one base away. The chain recombines TRBV15 with TRBJ1-1; maybe TRBD1 (5 bases). Trimming cost V 3 bases and J 4 bases, with 21 bases left between them. Germline V gene lookup returns CDR1 LNHNV and CDR2 YYDKDF (reference sequence). This CDR3 has 17 amino acids. DNA for the CDR3: TGTGCCACCAGCAGGGATAGAGAGGGGCCCAAGGGCACTGAAGCTTTCTTT. Its translation is CATSRDREGPKGTEAFF.

This clonotype was detected ten times or more. This chain joins TRBV20-1 and TRBJ1-1; D is uncertain. The CDR3 runs to 13 residues. The V gene's germline CDR1 is DFQATT and CDR2 SNEGSKA (reference sequence). Trimming cost V 6 bases and J 3 bases, with 14 bases left between them. The CDR3 nucleotides read TGCAGTGCCGCACGCGGTTTGGACACTGAAGCTTTCTTT. It specifies CSAARGLDTEAFF.

This sequence joins TRBV7-8 and TRBJ2-5, with TRBD1 matching 7 bases. J lost 1 base, V lost 4 bases, and 3 bases had no gene match. The CDR3 totals 14 residues. Per germline, CDR1 SGHVS and CDR2 FQNEAQ. The CDR3 DNA follows: TGTGCCAGCAGCTCGGGACAGACCCAAGAGACCCAGTACTTC. Encoded protein: CASSSGQTQETQYF.

This clonotype was counted ten times or more. This chain joins TRBV28 and TRBJ1-1; possible D gene TRBD1, 5 bases. CDR1 and CDR2 from the germline V gene are MDHEN and SYDVKM. Trimming removed 4 bases at V and 3 bases at J, with 15 bases between. This CDR3 is 15 amino acids long. Here the CDR3 DNA reads TGTGCCAGCAGTTACGGGGGGTTCAAAGACACTGAAGCTTTCTTT. Encoded protein: CASSYGGFKDTEAFF.

This clonotype was picked up many times. This chain joins TRBV6-5 and TRBJ2-7, with D possibly being TRBD2 (6 bases). V lost 2 bases and J 2 bases, leaving 13 bases between the germline ends. Germline CDR1 MNHEY, CDR2 SVGAGI. The CDR3 runs 15 residues. The CDR3 reads CASSYGLANTYEQYF. CDR3 DNA sequence: TGTGCCAGCAGTTACGGGCTAGCGAATACCTACGAGCAGTACTTC.

The sample holds many counts of this clonotype. The chain recombines TRBV30 with TRBJ1-1, with D maybe TRBD1 (5 bases). CDR3 length: 13 residues. Germline V gene sequence: CDR1 GTSNPN, CDR2 SVGIG (reference sequence). Trimming shortened V by 0 bases and J by 3 bases, and 8 bases separated the two germline ends. CDR3 in DNA: TGTGCCTGGAGTGTGGGCAGGGACACTGAAGCTTTCTTT. It yields the protein CAWSVGRDTEAFF.

Concerning this clonotype itself: A much larger clone lies a single base off, so this may be a read error. The V and J genes are TRBV20-1 and TRBJ1-1; TRBD1 is a possible D gene (5 bases). This CDR3 has 16 amino acids. Trimming pared 0 bases from V and 3 bases from J, leaving 17 bases between. In germline, CDR1 is DFQATT, CDR2 SNEGSKA (reference sequence). CDR3 region: CSARDFRKGQDTEAFF. The CDR3 DNA reads as TGCAGTGCTAGAGATTTCAGGAAGGGGCAGGACACTGAAGCTTTCTTT.

This clonotype was recorded a few times. The chain joins TRBV5-5 to TRBJ2-5; 9 bases are shared with TRBD1. CDR1 SGHKS and CDR2 YYEKEE come from the germline V gene (reference sequence). CDR3 length: 15 residues. V lost 4 bases, J lost 5 bases, and 9 bases stayed unmatched. CDR3 nucleotide sequence: TGTGCCAGCAGCGGCACAGGGGGCGCGTGGGAGACCCAGTACTTC. This gives the protein CASSGTGGAWETQYF. Looking up the rest from reference TRBV5-5 and TRBJ2-5 gives the full variable domain: DAGVTQSPTHLIKTRGQQVTLRCSPISGHKSVSWYQQVLGQGPQFIFQYYEKEERGRGNFPDRFSARQFPNYSSELNVNALLLGDSALYLCASSGTGGAWETQYFGPGTRLLVL.

This clonotype appeared many times. The gene calls are TRBV6-2 or TRBV6-3 and TRBJ1-1; TRBD1 agrees at 7 bases. Unmatched junction bases numbered 5, after V lost 7 bases and J lost 0 bases. Per germline, CDR1 MNHEY and CDR2 SVGEGT. There are 14 residues in the CDR3. This chain's CDR3 is CASIPDRMNTEAFF. The CDR3 DNA sequence: TGTGCCAGCATTCCGGACAGGATGAACACTGAAGCTTTCTTT.

The chain links TRBV6-9 to TRBJ2-5, with 8 bases that match TRBD1. J was trimmed by 8 bases and V by 7 bases; bases with no gene match: 21. The CDR3 totals 17 residues. CDR1 is MNHGY, CDR2 SVAAGI, per germline. The CDR3 DNA sequence: TGTGCCAGCACCCTAACCGGACAGGGTGCCTACTCCCGAACCCAGTACTTC. Residues: CASTLTGQGAYSRTQYF.

This clonotype was seen many times. V gene TRBV7-2 combines with J gene TRBJ2-7; TRBD1 might be the D (6 bases). Germline loops: CDR1 SGHTA, CDR2 FQGNSA. V lost 5 bases and J 0 bases, leaving 17 bases between the germline ends. The CDR3 spans 16 residues. DNA for the CDR3: TGTGCCAGCAGCGGGTTCGCGGACAGTAGCTCCTACGAGCAGTACTTC. It is translated as CASSGFADSSSYEQYF.

The chain employs TRBV20-1 and TRBJ2-2; 9 nucleotides line up with TRBD2. With V trimmed by 3 bases and J by 3 bases, 5 bases remained unmatched. CDR1 is DFQATT, CDR2 SNEGSKA, per germline (reference sequence). This CDR3 spans 15 amino acids. The CDR3 coding sequence is TGCAGTGCTAGGATGGCGGGGGGGGACACCGGGGAGCTGTTTTTT. It codes for CSARMAGGDTGELFF.